This T cell receptor (beta chain) was captured in a study of blood T cells in healthy people across ages. The study, taken as a whole, reports: Naive T cell percentage strongly correlated with TCR beta diversity.

Isolated per sample were at least 6 million PBMCs. A remark on this clonotype: Its antigen is as yet unknown.

Next came a second PCR, run for about 7 to 12 cycles, which used a sample-barcoded 5' primer along with a J-beta primer mix. TCRdb used MiXCR to reprocess the 5' RACE reads, holding one entry per CDR3 protein. This table has about 1.4 million distinct CDR3 sequences, approximately 59% appearing once. This CDR3 is 14 amino acids long. CDR1 is DFQATT and CDR2 is SNEGSKA in the germline V gene (reference sequence). V was shortened by 4 bases and J by 7 bases, with 16 bases between the two germline ends. The sample consisted of blood. The V gene is TRBV20-1, the J gene TRBJ1-4, with a possible D match to TRBD1 (5 bases). The sequence was collected from a man aged 18 to 29 in good health. CDR3: CSATGPPGGEKLFF. CDR3 nucleotide sequence: TGCAGTGCTACTGGGCCCCCTGGGGGTGAAAAACTGTTTTTT.